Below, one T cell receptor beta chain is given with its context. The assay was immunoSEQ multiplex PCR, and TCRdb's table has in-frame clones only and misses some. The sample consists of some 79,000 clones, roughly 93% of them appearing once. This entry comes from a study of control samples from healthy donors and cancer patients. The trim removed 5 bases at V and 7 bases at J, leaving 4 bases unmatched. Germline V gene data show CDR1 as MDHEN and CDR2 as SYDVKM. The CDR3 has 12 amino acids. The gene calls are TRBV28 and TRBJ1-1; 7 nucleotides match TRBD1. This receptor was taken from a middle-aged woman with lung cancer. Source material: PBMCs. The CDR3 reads CASSDRAGEAFF. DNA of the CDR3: TGTGCCAGCAGTGACAGGGCGGGTGAAGCTTTCTTT.